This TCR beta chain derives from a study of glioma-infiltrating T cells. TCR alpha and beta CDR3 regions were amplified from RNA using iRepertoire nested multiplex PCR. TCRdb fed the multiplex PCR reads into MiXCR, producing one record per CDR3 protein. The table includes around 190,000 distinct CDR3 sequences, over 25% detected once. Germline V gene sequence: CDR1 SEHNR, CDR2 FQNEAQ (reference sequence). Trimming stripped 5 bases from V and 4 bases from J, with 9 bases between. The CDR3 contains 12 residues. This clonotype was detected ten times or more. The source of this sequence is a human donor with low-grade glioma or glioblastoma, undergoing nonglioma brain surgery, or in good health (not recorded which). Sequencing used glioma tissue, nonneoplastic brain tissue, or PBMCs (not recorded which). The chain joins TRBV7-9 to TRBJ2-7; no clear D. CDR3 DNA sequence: TGTGCCAGCAGCCCAATTGGTTACGAGCAGTACTTC. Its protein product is CASSPIGYEQYF. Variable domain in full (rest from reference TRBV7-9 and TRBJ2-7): DTGVSQNPRHKITKRGQNVTFRCDPISEHNRLYWYRQTLGQGPEFLTYFQNEAQLEKSRLLSDRFSAERPKGSFSTLEIQRTEQGDSAMYLCASSPIGYEQYFGPGTRLTVT.